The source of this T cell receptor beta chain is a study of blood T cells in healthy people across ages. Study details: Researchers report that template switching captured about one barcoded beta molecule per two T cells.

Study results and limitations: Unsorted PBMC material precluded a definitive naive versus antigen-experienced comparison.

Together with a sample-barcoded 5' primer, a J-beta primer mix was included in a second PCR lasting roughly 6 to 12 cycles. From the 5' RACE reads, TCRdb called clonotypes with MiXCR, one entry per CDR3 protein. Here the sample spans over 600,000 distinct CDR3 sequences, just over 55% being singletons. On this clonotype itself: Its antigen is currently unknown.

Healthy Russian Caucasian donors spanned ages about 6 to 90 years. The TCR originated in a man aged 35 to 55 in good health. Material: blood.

The CDR3 sequence: CASSFGGTGNEQFF. The CDR3 nucleotides read TGTGCCAGCAGCTTCGGGGGGACGGGGAATGAGCAGTTCTTC. The chain couples TRBV7-2 to TRBJ2-1; 7 bases map to TRBD2. This CDR3 spans 14 amino acids. Germline V CDR1 and CDR2: SGHTA, FQGNSA. V lost 3 bases, J lost 7 bases, and 6 bases stayed unmatched.